The 30 T cell receptor beta chains given below trace back to one sample, sequenced in a study of T cell clonality in common variable immunodeficiency. The protocol was immunoSEQ multiplex PCR, while the TCRdb copy is restricted to in-frame clones and leaves out a portion. The specimen has around 45,000 clones, none found just once. The sample comprised peripheral blood mononuclear cells. The receptors shown here come from a person aged 18 to 70 in good health.

This clone was found many times. The read ends 3 residues shy of where the CDR3 ends; the end is completed using the germline J gene. The chain combines TRBV12-5 with TRBJ2-1; possibly TRBD1 for D (6 bases). The germline gives CDR1 LGHNT, CDR2 FRNRAP. The CDR3 sequence is 20 residues long. Between the trimmed V and J ends, which lost 2 bases and 6 bases, there was a span of 29 bases. Partial CDR3 DNA: TGTGCTAGTGGTTTGCCCATGGCCCAGGGGCAGACCAACCATGGCAATGAG. Protein product: CASGLPMAQGQTNHGNE. The CDR3 as a whole reads CASGLPMAQGQTNHGNEQFF.

This clone was seen at least ten times. The sequenced fragment ends 3 residues before the CDR3 boundary, so the rest is inferred from the germline J gene. The chain is built from TRBV30 and TRBJ1-6; 8 bases match TRBD1. CDR1 GTSNPN and CDR2 SVGIG come from the germline V gene (reference sequence). Germline trimming cut 4 bases from V and 9 bases from J; bases unmatched to any gene: 5. CDR3 length equals 13 residues. The part of the CDR3 DNA that was read is TGTGCCTGGATGGACAGGGCCAGTTCACCC. Its protein is CAWMDRASSP. The full CDR3 protein is CAWMDRASSPLHF.

This clone has a count of ten or more. The missing CDR3 end, 3 residues past where the read stops, is filled in from the germline J gene. V is TRBV23-1 and J is TRBJ2-1; TRBD2 agrees at 16 bases. TRBV23-1 qualifies as an ORF whose function is uncertain. The CDR3 runs 18 residues. J lost 5 bases, V lost 3 bases, and 7 bases had no gene match. The CDR3 sequence is CASSHPGTSGGANNEQFF. CDR3 bases read: TGCGCCAGCAGTCACCCCGGGACTAGCGGGGGGGCCAACAATGAG.

As to this clone: Read coverage stops 3 residues before the CDR3 terminus; the germline J gene supplies the remainder. The chain combines TRBV20-1 with TRBJ1-5; the match to TRBD1 covers 10 bases. After removal of 0 bases from V and 6 bases from J, the junction contained 11 bases not matched to a gene. There are 17 residues in the CDR3. Germline assignment: CDR1 DFQATT and CDR2 SNEGSKA (reference sequence). Partial CDR3 DNA: TGCAGTGCTAGAGATGGCCCGACAGGGGGCGGGGGTCAGCCC. Amino acid sequence: CSARDGPTGGGGQP. The whole CDR3 sequence reads CSARDGPTGGGGQPQHF.

This clone was observed at least ten times. The sequenced part of the CDR3 DNA is TGTGCCAGTAGTGGGCAGGGGATTAAACCC. It encodes CASSGQGIKP. The full CDR3 protein is CASSGQGIKPQHF. This chain uses TRBV19 with TRBJ1-5; the D gene is possibly TRBD1 (6 bases). The read is 3 residues too short to cover the CDR3 end, so that end is filled in from the germline J gene. The length of the CDR3 is 13 residues. Germline V gene sequence: CDR1 LNHDA, CDR2 SQIVND (reference sequence).

In this sample, this clone turned up many times. The read terminates 3 residues ahead of where the CDR3 ends, so the germline J gene completes it. The chain couples TRBV29-1 to TRBJ2-7, with TRBD1 matching 9 bases. After removal of 7 bases from V and 4 bases from J, the junction contained 5 bases not matched to a gene. Per the germline V gene, CDR1 is SQVTM and CDR2 is ANQGSEA. The CDR3 spans 12 residues. The sequenced CDR3 bases are TGCAGCGGGCGTGGGACAGGGTACGAG. Protein: CSGRGTGYE. The entire CDR3 protein reads CSGRGTGYEQYF.

Points on this clone: The read ends 3 residues early relative to the CDR3; the germline J gene fills the gap. The chain uses TRBV7-7 and TRBJ2-5; D is undetermined. V shed 2 bases and J shed 2 bases, with 15 bases lying between them. This CDR3 has 16 amino acids. From germline, CDR1 is SSHAT and CDR2 FNYEAQ (reference sequence). The part of the CDR3 DNA that was read is TGTGCCAGCAGCTTAACCTTGCCCCCCACACAAGAGACC. As protein: CASSLTLPPTQET. The full CDR3 protein reads CASSLTLPPTQETQYF.

This clone was observed at least ten times. The read is 3 residues too short to cover the CDR3 end, so that end is filled in from the germline J gene. The chain is built from TRBV12-3 or TRBV12-4 and TRBJ2-3; 11 nucleotides align to TRBD1. The CDR3 extends over 15 amino acids. The ends lost 6 bases at V and 5 bases at J; junction bases unmatched: 7. The CDR3 here is CASRRTGGAIDTQYF. Incomplete CDR3 DNA: TGTGCCAGCAGGCGGACAGGGGGCGCGATAGATACG.

There are many counts of this clone. The read terminates 3 residues before the CDR3 end, so the remaining end is supplied by the germline J gene. The chain links TRBV4-1 to TRBJ2-7; 12 bases are shared with TRBD2. The V gene end was trimmed by 0 bases and the J gene end by 2 bases; junction bases not matched to a gene: 5. Germline V CDR1 and CDR2: MGHRA, YSYEKL. This CDR3 is 17 amino acids long. The CDR3 protein is CASSQELGLAGPYEQYF. The part of the CDR3 DNA that was read is TGCGCCAGCAGCCAAGAACTGGGACTAGCGGGCCCCTACGAG.

There are many counts of this clone. The DNA ends 3 residues before the CDR3 does, and the rest of the CDR3 is filled in from the germline J gene. This sequence joins TRBV20-1 and TRBJ2-3; TRBD2 matches at 7 bases. Germline V CDR1 and CDR2: DFQATT, SNEGSKA (reference sequence). This CDR3 has 12 residues. With V trimmed by 6 bases and J by 7 bases, 7 bases remained unmatched. CDR3 sequence reads: CSARAGQNTQYF. The DNA read from the CDR3 is TGCAGTGCCCGAGCGGGGCAAAATACG.

The sample holds many counts of this clone. The read terminates 3 residues ahead of where the CDR3 ends, so the germline J gene completes it. The chain links TRBV5-1 to TRBJ2-1, with 10 bases fitting TRBD2. The germline CDR1 and CDR2 sequences are SGHRS and YFSETQ. J lost 4 bases, V lost 3 bases, and 4 bases had no gene match. The CDR3 extends over 15 amino acids. The DNA read from the CDR3 is TGCGCCAGCAGCTCGACTAGCGGGCCATACAATGAG. Amino acid sequence: CASSSTSGPYNE. In full, the CDR3 is CASSSTSGPYNEQFF.

The sample holds many counts of this clone. The CDR3 is cut off 3 residues early in the read; its end comes from the germline J gene. The chain joins TRBV2 to TRBJ2-5; 7 bases align to TRBD1. This CDR3 spans 16 amino acids. Germline lookup yields CDR1 SNHLY and CDR2 FYNNEI. The V gene end was trimmed by 5 bases and the J gene end by 5 bases; junction bases not matched to a gene: 14. CDR3 in amino acids: CASSQGKTGPRETQYF. CDR3 bases read: TGTGCCAGCAGTCAGGGAAAGACAGGGCCGAGGGAGACC.

This clone was observed at least ten times. The read terminates 3 residues before the CDR3 end, so the remaining end is supplied by the germline J gene. This rearrangement joins TRBV5-1 to TRBJ1-2; the D gene is possibly TRBD1 (5 bases). The CDR3 sequence is 14 residues long. The germline V gene encodes CDR1 SGHRS and CDR2 YFSETQ. CDR3 bases read: TGCGCCAGCAGCTTGGTTTCAGGGAACGTGGGC. Its translation: CASSLVSGNVG. The whole CDR3 protein is CASSLVSGNVGYTF.

This clone was recorded many times. Coverage ceases 3 residues before the CDR3 finishes, and the germline J gene fills in the end. The rearrangement uses TRBV12-3 or TRBV12-4 and TRBJ1-6; unclear D gene. The ends were cut back, 2 bases at V and 7 bases at J, with 6 bases in the middle. The CDR3 is 13 residues long. CDR3: CASSLSVNSPLHF. The CDR3 bases that were read are TGTGCCAGCAGTTTAAGCGTCAATTCACCC.

As for this clone: The CDR3 end lies 3 residues beyond the end of the read and is filled in from the germline J gene. This rearrangement joins TRBV2 to TRBJ2-1, with 10 bases fitting TRBD2. The CDR3 consists of 15 residues. CDR1 is SNHLY and CDR2 is FYNNEI in the germline V gene. With 6 bases clipped from V and 4 bases from J, the junction kept 6 bases outside the gene matches. Incomplete CDR3 DNA: TGTGCCAGCAGAGATCAGCGGGGGGGTTACAATGAG. Translated: CASRDQRGGYNE. The CDR3, in full, reads CASRDQRGGYNEQFF.

This clone was seen ten or more times. The read ends 3 residues early relative to the CDR3; the germline J gene fills the gap. The rearrangement links TRBV20-1 to TRBJ1-4, with 7 positions matching TRBD1. Germline V gene data show CDR1 as DFQATT and CDR2 as SNEGSKA (reference sequence). This CDR3 spans 14 amino acids. The CDR3: CSARPGTDNSPLFF. CDR3 DNA, as far as it was read: TGCAGTGCTCGCCCCGGGACAGACAATTCACCA.

This clone was seen repeatedly, ten times or more. Read coverage stops 3 residues before the CDR3 terminus; the germline J gene supplies the remainder. This chain joins TRBV10-3 and TRBJ1-2, with D possibly being TRBD1 (6 bases). The CDR3 is made up of 15 amino acids. The germline V gene encodes CDR1 ENHRY and CDR2 SYGVKD. V was shortened by 0 bases and J by 6 bases, with 14 bases between the two germline ends. The DNA read from the CDR3 is TGTGCCATCAGTGAGTCGGTAACAGGGTACGATGGC. The encoded protein is CAISESVTGYDG. The CDR3 in full is CAISESVTGYDGYTF.

This clone was observed a handful of times. The read stops 3 residues short of the end of the CDR3; the missing end is completed from the germline J gene. This rearrangement joins TRBV19 to TRBJ1-2, with TRBD1 matching 9 bases. This CDR3 is built from 14 residues. Germline values: CDR1 LNHDA, CDR2 SQIVND (reference sequence). CDR3 DNA (partial): TGTGCCAGTAGTATAGTAGGACAGGGGTACGAC. It translates to CASSIVGQGYD. The entire CDR3 is CASSIVGQGYDYTF.

This clone was counted at least ten times. The missing CDR3 end, 3 residues past where the read stops, is filled in from the germline J gene. The chain uses TRBV5-5 and TRBJ2-1, with TRBD1 identical over 8 bases. Germline assignment: CDR1 SGHKS and CDR2 YYEKEE (reference sequence). Germline trimming cut 4 bases from V and 6 bases from J; bases unmatched to any gene: 3. CDR3 length equals 13 residues. Incomplete CDR3 DNA: TGTGCCAGCAGCCGGGACAGGAGCAATGAG. Translating gives CASSRDRSNE. The full CDR3 protein is CASSRDRSNEQFF.

This clone was recorded at least ten times. CDR3 bases read: TGCGCCAGCAGCAGGGACAGGTCCTACGAG. The encoded protein is CASSRDRSYE. The entire CDR3 reads CASSRDRSYEQYF. This chain links TRBV5-1 with TRBJ2-7; 8 nucleotides match TRBD1. Read sequence stops 3 residues before the CDR3 end, and the germline J gene provides the missing end. The CDR3 length is 13 residues. Germline trimming cut 4 bases from V and 1 base from J; bases unmatched to any gene: 1. Germline V gene sequence: CDR1 SGHRS, CDR2 YFSETQ.

This clone has more than one count but fewer than ten. This chain's CDR3 is CASRTLAGGYEQYF. The CDR3 DNA, read in part, is TGTGCCAGCAGAACACTAGCGGGAGGATACGAG. The gene calls are TRBV6-2 or TRBV6-3 and TRBJ2-7, with TRBD2 matching over 12 bases. Read coverage stops 3 residues before the CDR3 terminus; the germline J gene supplies the remainder. The CDR3 contains 14 residues. Germline values: CDR1 MNHEY, CDR2 SVGEGT. V was clipped by 6 bases and J by 4 bases; unmatched bases: 4.

A few counts support this clone. The read terminates 3 residues before the CDR3 end, so the remaining end is supplied by the germline J gene. This CDR3 is also generated by other DNA sequences in the sample. V is TRBV18 and J is TRBJ2-1, with TRBD2 identical over 12 bases. V gave up 3 bases and J gave up 5 bases; unmatched junction bases: 17. The CDR3 sequence is 20 residues long. The germline CDR1 and CDR2 sequences are KGHSH and LQKENI. The DNA read from the CDR3 is TGTGCCAGCTCACCCCCCGGGCTAGCGGGGGGGCCGTCACACCACAATGAG. Translating it yields CASSPPGLAGGPSHHNE. The complete CDR3 reads CASSPPGLAGGPSHHNEQFF. Full variable domain (missing parts from reference TRBV18 and TRBJ2-1): NAGVMQNPRHLVRRRGQEARLRCSPMKGHSHVYWYRQLPEEGLKFMVYLQKENIIDESGMPKERFSAEFPKEGPSILRIQQVVRGDSAAYFCASSPPGLAGGPSHHNEQFFGPGTRLTVL.

A note on this clone: The read ends 3 residues early relative to the CDR3; the germline J gene fills the gap. The V call is TRBV7-8, the J call TRBJ2-1, with a possible D match to TRBD2 (6 bases). In germline, CDR1 is SGHVS, CDR2 FQNEAQ. V was trimmed by 2 bases and J by 8 bases, leaving 16 bases between them. The CDR3 covers 15 residues. The sequenced CDR3 bases are TGTGCCAGCAGCTTAAGGCGGGAAGGCGGAGATGAG. It translates to CASSLRREGGDE. The whole CDR3 sequence reads CASSLRREGGDEQFF. The full variable domain, completed using reference TRBV7-8 and TRBJ2-1, is GAGVSQSPRYKVAKRGQDVALRCDPISGHVSLFWYQQALGQGPEFLTYFQNEAQLDKSGLPSDRFFAERPEGSVSTLKIQRTQQEDSAVYLCASSLRREGGDEQFFGPGTRLTVL.

There are many counts of this clone. The read gets to within 3 residues of the CDR3 end, and the germline J gene fills in the rest. V usage is TRBV7-8 and J usage is TRBJ2-2; a possible D gene is TRBD2 (5 bases). CDR3 size: 16 residues. Trimming shortened V by 2 bases and J by 4 bases, and 14 bases separated the two germline ends. Germline assignment: CDR1 SGHVS and CDR2 FQNEAQ. The CDR3 sequence: CASSLLSRGGTGELFF. The part of the CDR3 DNA that was read is TGTGCCAGCAGCTTACTGTCTCGCGGAGGCACCGGGGAG.

As concerns this clone: The read terminates 3 residues before the CDR3 end, so the remaining end is supplied by the germline J gene. J is TRBJ2-1 and V is TRBV6-4, with D maybe TRBD1 (5 bases). The CDR3 contains 15 residues. V lost 0 bases and J 4 bases, leaving 10 bases between the germline ends. Germline V gives CDR1 MRHNA, CDR2 SNTAGT. The CDR3 bases that were read are TGTGCCAGCAGTGACTCAATAGGGGATTACAATGAG. This sequence encodes CASSDSIGDYNE. The whole CDR3 sequence is CASSDSIGDYNEQFF.

This clone turned up a few times. The sequenced part of the CDR3 DNA is TGTGCCAGCAGCCCCGGGACAGGGATAGGCACTGAA. This translates into CASSPGTGIGTE. The whole CDR3 sequence reads CASSPGTGIGTEAFF. The rearrangement joins TRBV7-9 to TRBJ1-1; TRBD1 agrees at 9 bases. Sequencing ends 3 residues short of the CDR3 end; the germline J gene provides the rest. The trim removed 5 bases at V and 4 bases at J, leaving 8 bases unmatched. The CDR3 is 15 residues long. Germline V gives CDR1 SEHNR, CDR2 FQNEAQ (reference sequence).

The table lists this clone with many counts. The CDR3 is cut off 3 residues early in the read; its end comes from the germline J gene. This chain joins TRBV7-6 and TRBJ2-1; D not resolved. The germline gives CDR1 SGHVS, CDR2 FNYEAQ. The CDR3 is 12 residues long. Trimming cost V 1 base and J 5 bases, with 3 bases left between them. CDR3 sequence reads: CASSLEDNEQFF. CDR3 DNA, as far as it was read: TGTGCCAGCAGCTTAGAGGACAATGAG.

This clone was detected ten times or more. The read terminates 3 residues before the CDR3 end, so the remaining end is supplied by the germline J gene. The chain couples TRBV7-2 to TRBJ2-7, with 7 bases aligning to TRBD2. The CDR3 consists of 13 residues. The ends lost 5 bases at V and 5 bases at J; junction bases unmatched: 6. Looked up from germline, CDR1 is SGHTA and CDR2 is FQGNSA. Incomplete CDR3 DNA: TGTGCCAGCAGCCTTGCGGGGGTCAACGAG. Its protein product is CASSLAGVNE. The whole CDR3 protein is CASSLAGVNEQYF. Complete variable domain (other parts from reference TRBV7-2 and TRBJ2-7): GAGVSQSPSNKVTEKGKDVELRCDPISGHTALYWYRQSLGQGLEFLIYFQGNSAPDKSGLPSDRFSAERTGGSVSTLTIQRTQQEDSAVYLCASSLAGVNEQYFGPGTRLTVT.

This clone was counted many times. The sequence runs out 3 residues before the end of the CDR3; the remainder is reconstructed from the germline J gene. The rearrangement links TRBV20-1 to TRBJ2-3, with D maybe TRBD1 (5 bases). V shed 3 bases and J shed 1 base, with 14 bases lying between them. The germline gives CDR1 DFQATT, CDR2 SNEGSKA (reference sequence). The CDR3 sequence is 15 residues long. The CDR3 is CSASPLGDRTDTQYF. The sequenced part of the CDR3 DNA is TGCAGTGCTAGCCCCCTAGGGGATCGCACAGATACG.

This clone has only a few counts. Coverage ceases 3 residues before the CDR3 finishes, and the germline J gene fills in the end. The chain has TRBV20-1 and TRBJ2-1; the match to TRBD2 covers 9 bases. Looked up from germline, CDR1 is DFQATT and CDR2 is SNEGSKA (reference sequence). V trimming: 6 bases; J trimming: 1 base; junction bases outside the gene matches: 7. The CDR3 length is 15 residues. The chain's CDR3 is CSAPIAGGSYNEQFF. The CDR3 bases that were read are TGCAGTGCCCCGATCGCGGGAGGGTCCTACAATGAG.